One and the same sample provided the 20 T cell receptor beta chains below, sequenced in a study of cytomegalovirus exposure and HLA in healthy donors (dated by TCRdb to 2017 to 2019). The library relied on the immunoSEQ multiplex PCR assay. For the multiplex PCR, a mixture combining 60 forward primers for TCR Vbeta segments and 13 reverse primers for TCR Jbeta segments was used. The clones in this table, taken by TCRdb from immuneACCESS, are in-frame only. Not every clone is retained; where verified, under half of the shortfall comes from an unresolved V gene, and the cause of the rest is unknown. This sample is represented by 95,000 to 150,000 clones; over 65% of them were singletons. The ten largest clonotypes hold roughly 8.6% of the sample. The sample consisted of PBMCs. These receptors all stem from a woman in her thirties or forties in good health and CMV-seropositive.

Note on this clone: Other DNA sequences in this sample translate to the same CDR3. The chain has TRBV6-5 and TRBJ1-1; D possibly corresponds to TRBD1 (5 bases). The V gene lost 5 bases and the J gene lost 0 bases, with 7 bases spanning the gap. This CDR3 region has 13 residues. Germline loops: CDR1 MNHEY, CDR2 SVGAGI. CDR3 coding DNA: TGTGCCAGCAGTGACAGAATGAACACTGAAGCTTTCTTT. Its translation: CASSDRMNTEAFF.

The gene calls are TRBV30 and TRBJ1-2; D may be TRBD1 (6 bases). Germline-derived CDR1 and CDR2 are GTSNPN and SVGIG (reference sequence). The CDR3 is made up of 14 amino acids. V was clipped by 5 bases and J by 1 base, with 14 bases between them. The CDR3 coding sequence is TGTGCCTGGTTACAGGGAAGTGATAACTATGGCTACACCTTC. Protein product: CAWLQGSDNYGYTF.

CDR3 DNA sequence: TGCGCCAGCAGTGATCAGGGAAGGAATGAAGCTTTCTTT. Its translation is CASSDQGRNEAFF. V is TRBV10-1 and J is TRBJ1-1, with a weak D call TRBD1 (5 bases). V shed 3 bases and J shed 7 bases, with 12 bases lying between them. This CDR3 region has 13 residues. CDR1 is WNHNN and CDR2 is SYGVQD in the germline V gene (reference sequence).

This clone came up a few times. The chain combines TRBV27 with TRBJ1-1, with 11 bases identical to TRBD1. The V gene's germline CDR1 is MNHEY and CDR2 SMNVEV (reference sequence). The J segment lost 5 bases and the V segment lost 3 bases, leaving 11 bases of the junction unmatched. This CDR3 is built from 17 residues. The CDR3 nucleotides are TGTGCCAGCAGTTTCCGTGGCGGGGACAGGGGGGGTACTGAAGCTTTCTTT. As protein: CASSFRGGDRGGTEAFF.

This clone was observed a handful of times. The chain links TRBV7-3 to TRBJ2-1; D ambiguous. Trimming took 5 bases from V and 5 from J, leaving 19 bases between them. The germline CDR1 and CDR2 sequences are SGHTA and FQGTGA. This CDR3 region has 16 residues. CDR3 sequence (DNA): TGTGCCAGCAGCCCCGATGCTAGAAGGTCCAACAATGAGCAGTTCTTC. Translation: CASSPDARRSNNEQFF.

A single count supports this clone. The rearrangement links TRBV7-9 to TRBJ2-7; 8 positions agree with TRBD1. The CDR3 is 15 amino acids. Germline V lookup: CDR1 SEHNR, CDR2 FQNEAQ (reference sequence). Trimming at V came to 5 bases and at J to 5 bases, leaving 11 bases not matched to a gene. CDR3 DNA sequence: TGTGCCAGCAGCCCCCCGTGGACAGGGAACCACGAGCAGTACTTC. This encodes CASSPPWTGNHEQYF.

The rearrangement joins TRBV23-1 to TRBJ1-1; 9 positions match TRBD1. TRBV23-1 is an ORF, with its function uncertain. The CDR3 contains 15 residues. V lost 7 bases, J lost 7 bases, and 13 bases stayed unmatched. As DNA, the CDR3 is TGCGCCAGCAACCGATCGGGGGACAGGGTCCGTGAAGCTTTCTTT. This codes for CASNRSGDRVREAFF.

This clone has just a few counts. For the CDR3, the DNA is TGTGCCAGCAGCCCCTACAGTGCACTAGCGGGAGTCCCCTACGAGCAGTACTTC. Amino acid sequence: CASSPYSALAGVPYEQYF. This chain uses TRBV7-9 with TRBJ2-7, with 11 bases fitting TRBD2. Germline CDR1 and CDR2: SEHNR and FQNEAQ (reference sequence). The length of the CDR3 is 18 residues. Unmatched junction bases numbered 14, after V lost 5 bases and J lost 2 bases.

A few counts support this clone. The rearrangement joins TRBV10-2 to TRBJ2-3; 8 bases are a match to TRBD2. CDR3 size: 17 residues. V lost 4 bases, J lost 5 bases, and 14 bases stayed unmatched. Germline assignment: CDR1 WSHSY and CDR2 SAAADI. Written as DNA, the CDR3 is TGCGCCAGCAGTGGAGGGGGAGCGGGGGTCCTCGAAGATACGCAGTATTTT. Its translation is CASSGGGAGVLEDTQYF.

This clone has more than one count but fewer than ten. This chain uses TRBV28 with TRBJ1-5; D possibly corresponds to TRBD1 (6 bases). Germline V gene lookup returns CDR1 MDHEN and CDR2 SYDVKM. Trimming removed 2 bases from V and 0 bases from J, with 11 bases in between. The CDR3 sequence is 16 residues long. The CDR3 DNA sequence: TGTGCCAGCAGTTTAGTAGGGGGTCCTAGCAATCAGCCCCAGCATTTT. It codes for CASSLVGGPSNQPQHF.

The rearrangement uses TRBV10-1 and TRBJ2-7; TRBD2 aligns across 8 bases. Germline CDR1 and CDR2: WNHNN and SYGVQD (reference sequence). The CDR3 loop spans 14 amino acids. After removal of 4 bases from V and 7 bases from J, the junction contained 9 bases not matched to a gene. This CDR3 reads CASSAGTPGGEQYF. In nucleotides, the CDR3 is TGCGCCAGCAGTGCCGGGACTCCGGGGGGGGAGCAGTACTTC.

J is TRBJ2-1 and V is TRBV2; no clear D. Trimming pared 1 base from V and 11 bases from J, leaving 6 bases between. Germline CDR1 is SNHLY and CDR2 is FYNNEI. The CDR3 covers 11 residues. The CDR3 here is CASSEGTQQFF. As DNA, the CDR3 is TGTGCCAGCAGTGAAGGCACTCAGCAGTTCTTC.

Here the CDR3 reads CASSLAGQGSGEQYF. The CDR3 DNA reads as TGTGCCAGTAGCCTAGCTGGACAGGGTTCGGGCGAGCAGTACTTC. The J gene is TRBJ2-7, the V gene TRBV19, with 8 nucleotides matching TRBD1. Losses at the gene ends were 6 bases for V and 6 bases for J; bases not matched to a gene: 13. This CDR3 is 15 amino acids long. Germline V CDR1 and CDR2: LNHDA, SQIVND (reference sequence). The full variable domain, in which reference TRBV19 and TRBJ2-7 provide the parts outside the CDR3, is DGGITQSPKYLFRKEGQNVTLSCEQNLNHDAMYWYRQDPGQGLRLIYYSQIVNDFQKGDIAEGYSVSREKKESFPLTVTSAQKNPTAFYLCASSLAGQGSGEQYFGPGTRLTVT.

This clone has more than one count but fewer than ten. The CDR3 coding sequence is TGTGCCAGCAGCTTTACCGGACTAGCGGGGAACACCGGGGAGCTGTTTTTT. It translates to CASSFTGLAGNTGELFF. This rearrangement joins TRBV11-2 to TRBJ2-2, with 11 positions matching TRBD2. Trimming removed 3 bases from V and 1 base from J; junction bases left unmatched: 4. The CDR3 is made up of 17 amino acids. Germline-derived CDR1 and CDR2 are SGHAT and FQNNGV.

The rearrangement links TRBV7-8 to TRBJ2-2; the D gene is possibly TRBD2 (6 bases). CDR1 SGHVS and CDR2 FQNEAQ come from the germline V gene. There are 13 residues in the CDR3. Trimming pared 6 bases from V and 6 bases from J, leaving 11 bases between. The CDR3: CASSPPGAGELFF. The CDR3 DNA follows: TGTGCCAGCAGTCCGCCGGGGGCCGGGGAGCTGTTTTTT. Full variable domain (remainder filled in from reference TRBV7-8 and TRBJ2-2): GAGVSQSPRYKVAKRGQDVALRCDPISGHVSLFWYQQALGQGPEFLTYFQNEAQLDKSGLPSDRFFAERPEGSVSTLKIQRTQQEDSAVYLCASSPPGAGELFFGEGSRLTVL.

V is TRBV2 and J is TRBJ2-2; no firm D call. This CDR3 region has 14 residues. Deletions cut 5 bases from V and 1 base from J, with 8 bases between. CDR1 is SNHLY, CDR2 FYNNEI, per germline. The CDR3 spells CASSLSENTGELFF. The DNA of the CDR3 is TGTGCCAGCAGTCTCAGTGAGAACACCGGGGAGCTGTTTTTT.

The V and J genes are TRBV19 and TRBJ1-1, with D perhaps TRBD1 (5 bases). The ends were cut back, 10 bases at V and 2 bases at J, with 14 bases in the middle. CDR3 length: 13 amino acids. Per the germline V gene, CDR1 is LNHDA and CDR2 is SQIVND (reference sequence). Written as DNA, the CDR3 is TGTGCCACCCTTGACAGACTCAACACTGAAGCTTTCTTT. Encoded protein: CATLDRLNTEAFF.

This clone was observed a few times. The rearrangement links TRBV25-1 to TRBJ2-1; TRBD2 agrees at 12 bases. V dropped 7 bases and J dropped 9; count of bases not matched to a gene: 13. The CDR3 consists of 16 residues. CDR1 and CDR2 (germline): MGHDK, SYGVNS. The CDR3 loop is CASTGFLGLAGSEQFF. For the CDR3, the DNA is TGTGCCAGCACTGGCTTTTTAGGACTAGCGGGATCTGAGCAGTTCTTC.

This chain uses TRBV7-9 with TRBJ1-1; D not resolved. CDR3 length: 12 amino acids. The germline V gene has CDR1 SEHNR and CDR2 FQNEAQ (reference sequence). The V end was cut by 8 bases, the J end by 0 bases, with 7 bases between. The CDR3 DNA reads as TGTGCCAGCTCCCGGGTGAACACTGAAGCTTTCTTT. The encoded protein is CASSRVNTEAFF. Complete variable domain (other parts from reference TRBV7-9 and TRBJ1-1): DTGVSQNPRHKITKRGQNVTFRCDPISEHNRLYWYRQTLGQGPEFLTYFQNEAQLEKSRLLSDRFSAERPKGSFSTLEIQRTEQGDSAMYLCASSRVNTEAFFGQGTRLTVV.

The DNA for the CDR3 is TGTGCCAGCAGTCCCTCCCCCGGAGGTGGAGGCTACACCTTC. Residues: CASSPSPGGGGYTF. The gene calls are TRBV27 and TRBJ1-2; D gene unclear. CDR3 length equals 14 residues. Trimming cost V 5 bases and J 8 bases, with 18 bases left between them. The germline V gene has CDR1 MNHEY and CDR2 SMNVEV (reference sequence).